A selection of T cell receptor beta chains follows, all from one sample in a study of response to subunit inactivated influenza vaccine. MiXCR, applied by TCRdb to the RT-PCR reads, yields one record per CDR3 protein. The sample has approximately 530,000 distinct CDR3 sequences, about an eighth seen once. Sequenced material: PBMCs from blood, taken 35 to 45 days after vaccination. The source is a man between 50 and 59 years old who received an inactivated influenza vaccine. Each CDR3 is given with its conserved first and last residue. The order of the fields is CDR3 length, J gene, V gene, D gene, clone size, CDR3 DNA, CDR3 protein. The D gene is left open where the match is weak. Not every row has a clone size; where given, it reads once, few, many or a size class.

>15|TRBJ2-2|TRBV7-3|TRBD1|few
TGTGCCAGCAGTCCGGGGACAGGGCTGCCCGGGGAGCTGTTTTTT
CASSPGTGLPGELFF
>14|TRBJ1-5|TRBV7-9|TRBD1|few
TGTGCCAGCAGCCAAGACAGGGTGGAACAGCCCCAGCATTTT
CASSQDRVEQPQHF
>12|TRBJ2-7|TRBV12-3/TRBV12-4|-|-
TGTGCCAGCAGAGGTAGCTCCTACGAGCAGTACTTC
CASRGSSYEQYF
>17|TRBJ1-2|TRBV6-5|TRBD1|-
TGTGCCAGCAGCTACTATTTCCAATCGGGACAGGGACATGGCTACACCTTC
CASSYYFQSGQGHGYTF
>11|TRBJ2-2|TRBV29-1|-|-
TGCAGCGTTAAGTCAGCCGGGGAGCTGTTTTTT
CSVKSAGELFF
>16|TRBJ1-1|TRBV25-1|TRBD1|-
TGTGCCAGCAGTTTGACAGGGACCCCTTTGAACACTGAAGCTTTCTTT
CASSLTGTPLNTEAFF
>15|TRBJ1-5|TRBV5-1|TRBD1|few
TGCGCCAGCAGCCTGACCACAGGGGGGAATCAGCCCCAGCATTTT
CASSLTTGGNQPQHF
>13|TRBJ1-2|TRBV20-1|TRBD1|-
TGCAGTGCTCGGACAGGGTCGAGGAGTGGCTACACCTTC
CSARTGSRSGYTF
>13|TRBJ1-5|TRBV20-1|-|few
TGCAGTGCTAGAGCACCTACGGGCCAGCCCCAGCATTTT
CSARAPTGQPQHF
>15|TRBJ2-5|TRBV20-1|-|-
TGCAGTGCTAGAGATGCTGGCGGGAACCAAGAGACCCAGTACTTC
CSARDAGGNQETQYF
>16|TRBJ2-3|TRBV7-9|-|few
TGTGCCAGCAGCTTAGGCGGAAAAGGGAGCACAGATACGCAGTATTTT
CASSLGGKGSTDTQYF
>17|TRBJ2-3|TRBV25-1|TRBD2|few
TGTGCCAGCAGTGAAGGTCGTCGACTAGCGGCTTCAGATACGCAGTATTTT
CASSEGRRLAASDTQYF
>15|TRBJ2-7|TRBV7-8|-|-
TGTGCCAGCAGCTTTCGAGGGTTCAGCTCCTACGAGCAGTACTTC
CASSFRGFSSYEQYF
>15|TRBJ1-2|TRBV12-3/TRBV12-4|-|many
TGTGCCAGCAGTTTAGTGGTAGGGGGGAACTATGGCTACACCTTC
CASSLVVGGNYGYTF
>15|TRBJ1-5|TRBV12-3/TRBV12-4|TRBD1|-
TGTGCCAGCAGTCCACGACAGGGGCTGGTTCAGCCCCAGCATTTT
CASSPRQGLVQPQHF
>13|TRBJ1-2|TRBV12-3/TRBV12-4|-|-
TGTGCCAGCAGTTTAGGGGGATTTGATGGCTGCACCTTC
CASSLGGFDGCTF
>14|TRBJ2-5|TRBV5-1|TRBD2|-
TGCGCCAGCAGCGACAGCGGGGAGGTAGAGACCCAGTACTTC
CASSDSGEVETQYF
>16|TRBJ2-1|TRBV6-5|-|many
TGTGCCAGCAGTTACTCGCGGGGTAGCTCCTACAATGAGCAGTTCTTC
CASSYSRGSSYNEQFF